These 28 T cell receptor beta chains were sequenced from one sample in a study of graft-versus-host responses after intestinal transplantation. TCRdb's table, derived via immunoSEQ multiplex PCR, lists solely in-frame clones and lacks some. The sample holds about 86,000 clones, around 83% seen once. The antigens of these receptors remain unknown. The sample here was unstimulated CD8+ T cells sorted from spleen or lymph node cells, taken before intestinal transplant. The receptors were sampled from a human donor who received an intestinal transplant.

The rearrangement joins TRBV7-2 to TRBJ2-3; 8 positions match TRBD2. V lost 5 bases and J lost 2; bases outside the gene matches: 3. The CDR3 totals 14 residues. CDR1 SGHTA and CDR2 FQGNSA come from the germline V gene. The DNA for the CDR3 is TGTGCCAGCAGCCGCGGGGGGACCACAGATACGCAGTATTTT. This codes for CASSRGGTTDTQYF.

This clone showed up just a few times. The chain uses TRBV6-1 and TRBJ2-7; D is unclear. This CDR3 contains 14 residues. Trimming removed 2 bases from V and 5 bases from J, with 13 bases in between. Germline loops: CDR1 MNHNS, CDR2 SASEGT. The CDR3 region is CASSEQMIFHEQYF. The CDR3 coding sequence is TGTGCCAGCAGTGAACAGATGATCTTCCACGAGCAGTACTTC.

The J gene is TRBJ1-5, the V gene TRBV2; weak D call: TRBD1 (6 bases). Germline V CDR1 and CDR2: SNHLY, FYNNEI. The CDR3 loop spans 14 amino acids. V was pared by 6 bases and J by 6 bases, with 15 bases between. CDR3 amino acids: CASREGGAGQPQHF. The CDR3 DNA follows: TGTGCCAGCAGGGAGGGGGGCGCGGGTCAGCCCCAGCATTTT.

The V call is TRBV5-1, the J call TRBJ1-2; 8 nucleotides match TRBD1. Germline V gene data show CDR1 as SGHRS and CDR2 as YFSETQ. Losses at the gene ends were 3 bases for V and 0 bases for J; bases not matched to a gene: 1. The CDR3 loop spans 14 amino acids. The CDR3 sequence is CASSSDRANYGYTF. DNA of the CDR3: TGCGCCAGCAGCTCGGACAGGGCTAACTATGGCTACACCTTC.

V gene TRBV7-9 combines with J gene TRBJ2-3, with D uncertain. Germline-derived CDR1 and CDR2 are SEHNR and FQNEAQ (reference sequence). V was pared by 2 bases and J by 5 bases, with 5 bases between. The CDR3 is 12 residues long. The CDR3 here is CASSLPVDTQYF. In DNA, the CDR3 is TGTGCCAGCAGCTTACCTGTAGATACGCAGTATTTT.

The chain joins TRBV6-5 to TRBJ2-1; 7 bases are shared with TRBD1. In germline, CDR1 is MNHEY, CDR2 SVGAGI. The CDR3 spans 15 residues. After removal of 6 bases from V and 0 bases from J, the junction contained 5 bases not matched to a gene. The CDR3 region has the DNA TGTGCCAGCAGGCTCCGGGACAGCTCCTACAATGAGCAGTTCTTC. Amino acid sequence: CASRLRDSSYNEQFF.

The rearrangement uses TRBV29-1 and TRBJ1-1, with D possibly TRBD1 on 5 matching bases. The germline V and J ends were trimmed by 6 bases and 6 bases, with 14 bases remaining between them. This CDR3 comprises 12 residues. Germline V lookup: CDR1 SQVTM, CDR2 ANQGSEA. The DNA of the CDR3 is TGCAGCGTGGCCCTTGGGGGGGCTGAAGCTTTCTTT. Translation: CSVALGGAEAFF. Variable domain in full (rest from reference TRBV29-1 and TRBJ1-1): SAVISQKPSRDICQRGTSLTIQCQVDSQVTMMFWYRQQPGQSLTLIATANQGSEATYESGFVIDKFPISRPNLTFSTLTVSNMSPEDSSIYLCSVALGGAEAFFGQGTRLTVV.

The J gene is TRBJ2-3, the V gene TRBV9, with a weak D call TRBD1 (8 bases). Germline loops: CDR1 SGDLS, CDR2 YYNGEE. Trimming removed 3 bases from V and 6 bases from J, with 20 bases in between. CDR3 length: 16 residues. The CDR3 nucleotides read TGTGCCAGCAGCGGAGGAGACAGGGGAGCGGGGGATACGCAGTATTTT. Amino acid sequence: CASSGGDRGAGDTQYF.

The rearrangement joins TRBV19 to TRBJ2-1; TRBD2 matches at 9 bases. Germline trimming cut 6 bases from V and 0 bases from J; bases unmatched to any gene: 3. In germline, CDR1 is LNHDA, CDR2 SQIVND (reference sequence). This CDR3 region has 15 residues. The CDR3 coding sequence is TGTGCCAGTAGCCGACTAGCGGACTCCTACAATGAGCAGTTCTTC. As protein: CASSRLADSYNEQFF.

This sequence joins TRBV5-1 and TRBJ2-7, with 7 bases identical to TRBD1. Germline-derived CDR1 and CDR2 are SGHRS and YFSETQ. J lost 4 bases, V lost 2 bases, and 12 bases had no gene match. The CDR3 contains 16 residues. In DNA, the CDR3 is TGCGCCAGCAGCTTTGGGCTAAGGACAGGTGCGTACGAGCAGTACTTC. This gives the protein CASSFGLRTGAYEQYF.

The V gene is TRBV6-5, the J gene TRBJ2-4; unclear D gene. This CDR3 has 13 residues. Germline values: CDR1 MNHEY, CDR2 SVGAGI. V lost 5 bases to trimming and J lost 8 bases, with 13 bases between them. CDR3 in DNA: TGTGCCAGCAGTAGGACCGAGGTAGACATTCAGTACTTC. This sequence encodes CASSRTEVDIQYF.

The rearrangement links TRBV5-3 to TRBJ2-1, with 8 bases lining up with TRBD2. TRBV5-3 is annotated as an ORF whose role is uncertain. The trim removed 8 bases at V and 8 bases at J, leaving 9 bases unmatched. This CDR3 region has 13 residues. The CDR3 DNA follows: TGTGCCAGTCCAGCAGCGGGGGTGGATGAGCAGTTCTTC. It specifies CASPAAGVDEQFF.

The chain couples TRBV11-3 to TRBJ2-1; D is uncertain. V lost 1 base and J 6 bases, leaving 10 bases between the germline ends. This CDR3 has 14 residues. In germline, CDR1 is SGHNT, CDR2 YENEEA. The CDR3 nucleotides are TGTGCCAGCAGCTTAGGGACCCCATCCAATGAGCAGTTCTTC. Amino acids: CASSLGTPSNEQFF.

The rearrangement joins TRBV2 to TRBJ2-2, with D tentatively TRBD2 (6 bases). V shed 8 bases and J shed 2 bases, with 12 bases lying between them. Germline V lookup: CDR1 SNHLY, CDR2 FYNNEI. There are 14 residues in the CDR3. Here the CDR3 DNA reads TGTGCCAGCGGGAGCGGGTTAAACACCGGGGAGCTGTTTTTT. It specifies CASGSGLNTGELFF.

The count of this clone is one. V is TRBV9 and J is TRBJ2-3; TRBD2 agrees at 9 bases. The V gene's germline CDR1 is SGDLS and CDR2 YYNGEE. The CDR3 length is 18 residues. Trimming cost V 0 bases and J 2 bases; bases outside gene matches: 10. The chain's CDR3 is CASSVEVGGGGATDTQYF. CDR3 coding DNA: TGTGCCAGCAGCGTAGAGGTAGGTGGCGGGGGGGCCACAGATACGCAGTATTTT.

In DNA form, the CDR3 reads TGTGCCAGCAGCCAAATCGGGACAGGGAGCAATCAGCCCCAGCATTTT. It specifies CASSQIGTGSNQPQHF. The gene calls are TRBV14 and TRBJ1-5, with 9 bases identical to TRBD1. With 2 bases clipped from V and 1 base from J, the junction kept 3 bases outside the gene matches. CDR3 length: 16 amino acids. The V gene's germline CDR1 is SGHDN and CDR2 FVKESK.

The chain recombines TRBV27 with TRBJ1-1, with a tentative D call TRBD1 (5 bases). V was cut by 6 bases and J by 5 bases, with 13 bases left in between. There are 13 residues in the CDR3. Germline CDR1 and CDR2: MNHEY and SMNVEV (reference sequence). CDR3 in amino acids: CASSLGGGTEAFF. CDR3 coding DNA: TGTGCCAGCAGCCTCGGGGGGGGGACTGAAGCTTTCTTT.

This sequence joins TRBV19 and TRBJ2-2; no firm D call. CDR1 and CDR2 from the germline V gene are LNHDA and SQIVND (reference sequence). V was pared by 4 bases and J by 3 bases, with 3 bases between. CDR3 length: 12 residues. This chain's CDR3 is CASSTYTGELFF. The CDR3 DNA follows: TGTGCCAGTAGTACGTACACCGGGGAGCTGTTTTTT.

The chain is built from TRBV6-6 and TRBJ2-3, with D possibly matching TRBD2 (6 bases). Deletions cut 1 base from V and 0 bases from J, with 11 bases between. Germline V gene data show CDR1 as MNHNY and CDR2 as SVGAGI (reference sequence). The CDR3 loop spans 16 amino acids. The CDR3 DNA follows: TGTGCCAGCAGTTACTATTCCGGGACTAGCACAGATACGCAGTATTTT. It encodes CASSYYSGTSTDTQYF.

The V gene is TRBV4-2, the J gene TRBJ2-7; D gene uncertain. The CDR3 runs to 15 residues. The germline V gene has CDR1 LGHNA and CDR2 YNFKEQ. Deletions cut 0 bases from V and 0 bases from J, with 9 bases between. The DNA for the CDR3 is TGTGCCAGCAGCCAAGATGGGGTTACCTCCTACGAGCAGTACTTC. Its translation: CASSQDGVTSYEQYF.

V gene TRBV6-4 combines with J gene TRBJ1-1; no clear D. The CDR3 loop spans 13 amino acids. The V and J ends lost 0 bases and 0 bases respectively, with 2 bases between them. Germline V CDR1 and CDR2: MRHNA, SNTAGT. Here the CDR3 DNA reads TGTGCCAGCAGTGACTCGATGAACACTGAAGCTTTCTTT. It specifies CASSDSMNTEAFF.

The CDR3 DNA sequence: TGTGCCAGCACGGGGGACGGATCCTTCTATGGCTACACCTTC. This codes for CASTGDGSFYGYTF. The chain links TRBV6-5 to TRBJ1-2, with D maybe TRBD1 (5 bases). This CDR3 spans 14 amino acids. Trimming took off 7 bases at V and 4 bases at J, with 16 bases between the two ends. From germline, CDR1 is MNHEY and CDR2 SVGAGI.

The chain recombines TRBV19 with TRBJ1-5, with TRBD1 as a possible D gene (6 bases). Germline V gives CDR1 LNHDA, CDR2 SQIVND (reference sequence). Between the trimmed V and J ends, which lost 8 bases and 4 bases, there was a span of 15 bases. This CDR3 has 14 residues. The CDR3 DNA reads as TGTGCCAGTTTTGAAACAGGGACGAATCAGCCCCAGCATTTT. It yields the protein CASFETGTNQPQHF.

The chain joins TRBV6-5 to TRBJ2-7; the D gene is possibly TRBD2 (6 bases). Trimming shortened V by 4 bases and J by 0 bases, and 10 bases separated the two germline ends. There are 14 residues in the CDR3. CDR1 and CDR2 from the germline V gene are MNHEY and SVGAGI. CDR3 loop: CASSSLASSYEQYF. The DNA for the CDR3 is TGTGCCAGCAGTTCCCTAGCGTCCTCCTACGAGCAGTACTTC.

The rearrangement joins TRBV6-5 to TRBJ1-2; tentatively, D is TRBD1 (5 bases). V was cut by 8 bases and J by 0 bases, with 7 bases left in between. The CDR3 has 12 amino acids. The V gene's germline CDR1 is MNHEY and CDR2 SVGAGI. The CDR3 DNA reads as TGTGCCAGCGAACAGGCTAACTATGGCTACACCTTC. It translates to CASEQANYGYTF.

As concerns this clone: At the DNA level, this CDR3 is encoded by other sequences in the same sample as well. The chain uses TRBV4-1 and TRBJ2-7; D might be TRBD1 or TRBD2, each matching 5 bases. Germline CDR1 is MGHRA and CDR2 is YSYEKL. Trimming removed 3 bases at V and 0 bases at J, with 6 bases between. This CDR3 region has 13 residues. Here the CDR3 reads CASSQGTSYEQYF. The DNA for the CDR3 is TGCGCCAGCAGCCAGGGGACCTCCTACGAGCAGTACTTC.

The V gene is TRBV7-6, the J gene TRBJ2-1; the D gene could be TRBD1 or TRBD2 (6 bases each). This CDR3 has 15 residues. Germline V gives CDR1 SGHVS, CDR2 FNYEAQ. Trimming took off 4 bases at V and 4 bases at J, with 14 bases between the two ends. CDR3 sequence: CASSYEGGGYNEQFF. In DNA form, the CDR3 reads TGTGCCAGCAGCTACGAGGGGGGCGGATACAATGAGCAGTTCTTC.

This sequence joins TRBV11-1 and TRBJ2-5, with D maybe TRBD2 (6 bases). The V gene lost 4 bases and the J gene lost 4 bases, with 16 bases spanning the gap. This CDR3 is built from 15 residues. Per germline, CDR1 SGHAT and CDR2 FQDESV (reference sequence). The CDR3 sequence is CASSSVAEPGETQYF. The DNA for the CDR3 is TGTGCCAGCAGCTCCGTAGCGGAGCCGGGAGAGACCCAGTACTTC.